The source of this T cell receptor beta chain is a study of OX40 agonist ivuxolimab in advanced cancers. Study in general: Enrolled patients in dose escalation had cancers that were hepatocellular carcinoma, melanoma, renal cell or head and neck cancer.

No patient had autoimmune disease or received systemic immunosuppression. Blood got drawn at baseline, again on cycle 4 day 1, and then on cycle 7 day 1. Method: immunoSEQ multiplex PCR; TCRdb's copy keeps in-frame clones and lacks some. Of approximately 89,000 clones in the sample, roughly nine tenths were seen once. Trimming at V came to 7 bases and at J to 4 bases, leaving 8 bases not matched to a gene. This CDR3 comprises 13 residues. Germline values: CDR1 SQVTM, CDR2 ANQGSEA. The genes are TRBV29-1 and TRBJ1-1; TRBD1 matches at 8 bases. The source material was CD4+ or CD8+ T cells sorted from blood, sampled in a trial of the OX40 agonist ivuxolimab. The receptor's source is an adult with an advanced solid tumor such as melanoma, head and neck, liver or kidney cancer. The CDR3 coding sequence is TGCAGCGCCTGGGACAGGCCAGGCACTGAAGCTTTCTTT. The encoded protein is CSAWDRPGTEAFF.